This T cell receptor beta chain was identified in a study of CD8 T cells in ankylosing spondylitis. Study-level results: Several highly homologous variants made up a TCR beta motif, and this motif appeared characteristic of ankylosing spondylitis blood. There were earlier reports of some motif variants in reactive arthritis synovial fluid and blood. It was reported that disease-linked clones were significantly enriched in matched ankylosing spondylitis synovial fluid.

This clonotype came up many times. The target antigen is unknown. Quantitative 5'-RACE with molecular barcodes produced the TCR beta libraries. One entry per CDR3 protein results from TCRdb running MiXCR on the 5' RACE reads. The sample lists around 91,000 distinct CDR3 sequences; approximately 8.9% were seen once. The CDR3 loop spans 14 amino acids. Looked up from germline, CDR1 is SQVTM and CDR2 is ANQGSEA. The V end lost 0 bases, the J end lost 3 bases, and 11 bases lay between the germline ends. V gene TRBV29-1 combines with J gene TRBJ1-2; unclear D gene. Sequencing input: blood, either unsorted or a sorted T cell fraction (not recorded which). This TCR came from a male donor with ankylosing spondylitis. CDR3 residues: CSVEEGMRYYGYTF. CDR3 sequence (DNA): TGCAGCGTTGAAGAAGGGATGCGGTACTATGGCTACACCTTC.